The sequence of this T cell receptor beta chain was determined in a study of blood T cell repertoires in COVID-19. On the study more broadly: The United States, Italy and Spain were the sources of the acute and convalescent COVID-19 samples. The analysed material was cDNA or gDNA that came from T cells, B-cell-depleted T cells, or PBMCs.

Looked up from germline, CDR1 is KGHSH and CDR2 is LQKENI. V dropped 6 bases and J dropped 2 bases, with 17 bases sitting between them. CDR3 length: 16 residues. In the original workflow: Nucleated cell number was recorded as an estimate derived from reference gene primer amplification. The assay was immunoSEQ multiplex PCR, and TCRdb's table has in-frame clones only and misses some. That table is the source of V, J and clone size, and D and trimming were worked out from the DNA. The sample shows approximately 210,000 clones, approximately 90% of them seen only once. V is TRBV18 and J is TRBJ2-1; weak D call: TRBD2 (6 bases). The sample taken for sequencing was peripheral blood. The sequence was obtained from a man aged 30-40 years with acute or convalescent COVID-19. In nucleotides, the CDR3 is TGTGCCAGCTCCCCAATCAGGGACTCGACCTACAATGAGCAGTTCTTC. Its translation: CASSPIRDSTYNEQFF.